One T cell receptor beta chain is described in this entry. It lacks a known antigen. Base qualities are not at hand, and no much larger clone is one base apart. Including the terminal cysteine and phenylalanine, the CDR3 comprises 15 residues. The retained sequence is limited to the CDR3, 45 bases, with the frame set at the first base. CDR1 and CDR2 (SGHVS, FNYEAQ) derive from the germline V gene. The junction carries 13 bases between V and J, which are trimmed by 1 base and 6 bases respectively. These data originate in a study of T cell repertoires in cytomegalovirus infection (dated by TCRdb to between 2019 and 2020). Turning to the overall study: Alongside well-studied HLA-B-restricted epitopes, the peptide stimulations were aimed at recently identified HLA-C-restricted CMV epitopes, whose presentation resists viral immunomodulation. Donor HLA type was relevant to the analysis, as public TCR beta signatures indicated carriage of CMV infection together with the matching HLA type.

TCRdb shows the sequencer as Illumina HiSeq 1500. In-frame beta chains were kept once TCRdb had trimmed the public reads at Q25 with fastp and called clones with MiXCR. Entries that share a CDR3 protein sequence are merged under the most common genes and DNA. The sample table records 100,000 or so distinct CDR3 sequences; roughly 39% of these occur just once. The ten largest clones capture roughly 70% of the sample. Read against the paper, the sample's treatment or condition label means: in vitro stimulation with specific CMV peptide epitopes to enrich CMV-specific T cells. Overall study results and their limits: In the ex vivo response, HLA-C-restricted CMV-specific TCR beta clonotypes were dominant, and in two of eight donors the single most frequent clonotype came from this HLA-C-restricted group. Carriers of CMV infection plus the relevant HLA type were discriminated by the cumulative frequency of public TCR beta family members in the study cohort and in an independent roughly 320-donor cohort.

The sequence is built from TRBV7-6 and TRBJ2-1; TRBD1 is a weak D gene call, 5 bases matching. The receptor was isolated from a human donor in good health (CMV status not recorded). Some clones in this sample may be carry-over from other donors' samples. Sequencing was performed on CD8+ T cells from cultured PBMCs, taken from culture after CMV antigen stimulation. The CDR3 amino acid sequence is: CASSLGQGRGNEQFF. In nucleotides, the sequence is TGTGCCAGCAGCTTAGGGCAGGGTAGGGGCAATGAGCAGTTCTTC.